The 5 T cell receptor beta chains reported below all come from one sample, sequenced in a study of blood T cell repertoires in COVID-19. Method: immunoSEQ multiplex PCR; TCRdb's copy keeps in-frame clones and lacks some. Here the sample spans 170,000 or so clones, 80% to 90% being singletons. Sample: peripheral blood. The source of these receptors is a man aged 18 to 30 who had recovered from COVID-19.

The chain uses TRBV9 and TRBJ2-3, with 10 bases aligning to TRBD2. Looked up from germline, CDR1 is SGDLS and CDR2 is YYNGEE. The junction had 5 bases not matched to a gene; V was cut back by 4 bases and J by 0 bases. The CDR3 has 16 amino acids. The CDR3 nucleotides read TGTGCCAGCAGCCTCGGACTAGCGGAAAGCACAGATACGCAGTATTTT. Protein sequence: CASSLGLAESTDTQYF.

About this clone: The germline gene is not matched at one end of the junction; a read error may be the cause. V gene TRBV29-1 combines with J gene TRBJ2-2; a weak D match, TRBD2 (5 bases). The CDR3 length is 15 residues. Germline lookup yields CDR1 SQVTM and CDR2 ANQGSEA. The CDR3 nucleotides are TGCAGCGTTGAAGATCGGGCTAGTCTGGACCGGGGAGCTGTTTTT. Its protein is CSVEDRASLDRGAVF.

V gene TRBV6-5 combines with J gene TRBJ1-1; tentatively, D is TRBD1 (5 bases). This CDR3 is 14 amino acids long. Germline assignment: CDR1 MNHEY and CDR2 SVGAGI. V dropped 2 bases and J dropped 1 base, with 8 bases sitting between them. In DNA, the CDR3 is TGTGCCAGCAGTTACGGCGACAGGAACACTGAAGCTTTCTTT. Translating it yields CASSYGDRNTEAFF.

V gene TRBV19 combines with J gene TRBJ1-2; 10 bases are shared with TRBD1. The V segment lost 3 bases and the J segment 2 bases; nucleotides outside the gene matches: 0. This CDR3 contains 14 residues. Per germline, CDR1 LNHDA and CDR2 SQIVND (reference sequence). As DNA, the CDR3 is TGTGCCAGTAGTATGACAGGGGGCAACTATGGCTACACCTTC. Translation gives CASSMTGGNYGYTF.

This clone was counted once. The chain employs TRBV5-6 and TRBJ2-3; perhaps TRBD2 as D (6 bases). Germline CDR1 and CDR2: SGHDT and YYEEEE. The CDR3 extends over 16 amino acids. V lost 5 bases, J lost 2 bases, and 18 bases lay in between. For the CDR3, the DNA is TGTGCCAGCAGTCCTGATAGCGGTAGGTCCACAGATACGCAGTATTTT. This codes for CASSPDSGRSTDTQYF.